The TCR beta chain under discussion was sequenced for a study of graft-versus-host responses after intestinal transplantation. About the research overall: The study gave all recipients anti-thymocyte globulin induction, then tacrolimus and steroids for 2 to 3 years. Findings and limits, study-wide: Patients with graft-donor T cell macrochimerism had high graft-versus-host to host-versus-graft clonal ratios in allografts. Recipient marrow contained GvH clones, some of which appeared first in ileum or blood.

Concerning this clone: Its antigen remains unidentified.

CDR3 size: 16 residues. Germline V CDR1 and CDR2: LNHDA, SQIVND (reference sequence). Here immunoSEQ multiplex PCR was the method, and the copy in TCRdb shows in-frame clones only, minus some. The sample records roughly 38,000 clones, about 94% being singletons. The V call is TRBV19, the J call TRBJ2-5, with D possibly TRBD2 on 5 matching bases. TRBJ2-7 explains the end of the DNA better; the J call may be wrong. Specimen: unstimulated CD8+ T cells sorted from spleen or lymph node cells, collected before transplant. The receptor's source is a human donor who was the organ donor for an intestinal transplant. The CDR3 here is CASSQRSELPSYEQYF. In nucleotides, the CDR3 is TGTGCCAGTAGTCAACGTAGCGAGTTACCCTCCTACGAGCAGTACTTC.